This T cell receptor (beta chain) was captured by sequencing in a study of shared clonotypes between healthy human individuals. General study findings and limits: Compared with memory subsets, naive subsets generally had larger estimated richness. Non-shared clonotypes had lower generation probabilities than those shared by all four donors.

Genomic DNA (from each subset) was split evenly across several immunoSEQ plates. The method was immunoSEQ multiplex PCR; TCRdb's version includes in-frame clones alone and lacks a portion of them. The sample lists millions of clones; more than 90% were seen once. This CDR3 has 16 residues. V dropped 3 bases and J dropped 0 bases, with 10 bases sitting between them. CDR1 is SGHDT, CDR2 YYEEEE, per germline. Comment on this clone: Its antigen is unidentified.

From CD4+ cells came CD45RA+ naive and CD45RA-negative memory subsets. The chain uses TRBV5-6 and TRBJ1-6; D is possibly TRBD1 (5 bases). This sequence originates from a man aged 18 to 29 in good health. Sequencing was carried out using naive CD4+ T cells sorted from blood. Subset meaning: CD45RA+ positively selected. In nucleotides, the CDR3 is TGTGCCAGCAGCTGGGGGGTTAGCTCCTATAATTCACCCCTCCACTTT. Translated, it gives CASSWGVSSYNSPLHF.